This paragraph reports one T cell receptor (beta chain). Its antigen is as yet unknown. The data were obtained in a study of regulatory T cells in long-lasting Graves disease. Findings and limits, study-wide: Sample size was small, which may have lowered accuracy. Shared public clonotypes totalled about 2,700 in persistent patients, compared with roughly 970 in new patients. Persistent disease showed a preference for TRBV28, TRBJ1-2 and TRBJ2-5.

Time point: newly diagnosed GD, antithyroid drugs for less than 3 months. Construction of the TCR library relied on RNA isolated from PBMCs. V was trimmed by 0 bases and J by 5 bases, leaving 13 bases between them. CDR3 size: 15 residues. Per germline, CDR1 MNHEY and CDR2 SVGEGT. In building TCR beta libraries, iRepertoire HTBI primers were used together with Arm-PCR of CDR3 regions. Using its own MiXCR run on the multiplex PCR reads, TCRdb lists one record per CDR3 protein. The table shows fewer than 550,000 distinct CDR3 sequences, with 15% to 20% occurring only once. The sample was also linked to a second study, of T cells in Graves' hyperthyroidism and ophthalmopathy.

Material: peripheral blood mononuclear cells (PBMCs), obtained at new diagnosis, from a patient treated with antithyroid drugs. The V gene is TRBV6-2 or TRBV6-3, the J gene TRBJ2-5, with D uncertain. The receptor was derived from a woman aged 40-60 years with Graves disease. The DNA of the CDR3 is TGTGCCAGCAGTTACTCGTTCGGAATTGGGGAGACCCAGTACTTC. Its translation is CASSYSFGIGETQYF.